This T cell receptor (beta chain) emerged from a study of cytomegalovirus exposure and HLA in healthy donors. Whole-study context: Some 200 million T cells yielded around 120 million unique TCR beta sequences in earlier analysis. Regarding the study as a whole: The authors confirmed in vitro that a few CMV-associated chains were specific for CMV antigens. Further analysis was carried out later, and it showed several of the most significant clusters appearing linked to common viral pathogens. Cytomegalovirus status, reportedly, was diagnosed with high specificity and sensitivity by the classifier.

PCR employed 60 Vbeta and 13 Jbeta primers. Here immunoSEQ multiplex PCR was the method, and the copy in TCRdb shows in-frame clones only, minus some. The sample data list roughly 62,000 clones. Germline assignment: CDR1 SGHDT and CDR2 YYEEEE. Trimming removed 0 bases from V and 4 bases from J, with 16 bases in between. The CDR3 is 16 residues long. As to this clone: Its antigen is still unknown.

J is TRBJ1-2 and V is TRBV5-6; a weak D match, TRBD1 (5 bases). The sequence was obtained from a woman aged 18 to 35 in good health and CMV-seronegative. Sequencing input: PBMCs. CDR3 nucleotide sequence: TGTGCCAGCAGCTTGGGCCCCGGGGGGGGAGGCTATGGCTACACCTTC. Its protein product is CASSLGPGGGGYGYTF.